This paragraph covers one T cell receptor beta chain sequence. Cohort placement rested on clinical history that participants reported themselves. Exposed enrollees encountered a COVID-19 case at some point within 2 weeks before study entry. The data derive from a study of blood T cell repertoires in COVID-19. Sequenced by immunoSEQ multiplex PCR; TCRdb stores in-frame clones only, minus some. The sample has roughly 190,000 clones, roughly 89% seen once. In germline, CDR1 is SNHLY, CDR2 FYNNEI. V lost 6 bases to trimming and J lost 5 bases; unmatched junction nucleotides: 1. The CDR3 consists of 12 residues.

The chain joins TRBV2 to TRBJ1-1, with TRBD1 identical over 9 bases. The receptor's source is a woman in her 30s who had been exposed to COVID-19. The sequenced material came from PBMCs or T cells enriched from blood (not recorded which). CDR3 in DNA: TGTGCCAGCAGCGACAGGGGGACTGAAGCTTTCTTT. Protein sequence: CASSDRGTEAFF.